Each of the 9 T cell receptor beta chains below was sequenced from the same sample in a study of cytomegalovirus exposure and HLA in healthy donors. PCR amplification relied on 60 Vbeta primers (plus 13 Jbeta primers). Profiling relied on immunoSEQ multiplex PCR, and the TCRdb table lists in-frame clones only, not all of them. The data contain tens of thousands of clones, about 74% of them singletons. Material for sequencing was PBMCs. The receptors here all came from a man aged 30 to 39 in good health and CMV-seronegative.

The chain links TRBV15 to TRBJ1-4, with TRBD1 as a possible D gene (6 bases). Trimming shortened V by 3 bases and J by 3 bases, and 17 bases separated the two germline ends. This CDR3 has 17 residues. The germline CDR1 and CDR2 sequences are LNHNV and YYDKDF (reference sequence). The CDR3 DNA sequence: TGTGCCACCAGCAGGGATGAAGGGGGACGGTCTAATGAAAAACTGTTTTTT. It encodes CATSRDEGGRSNEKLFF.

The rearrangement joins TRBV10-3 to TRBJ1-5; D not certain. CDR1 and CDR2 from the germline V gene are ENHRY and SYGVKD. The CDR3 contains 15 residues. V shed 0 bases and J shed 5 bases, with 11 bases lying between them. The CDR3: CAISESGSNDQPQHF. For the CDR3, the DNA is TGTGCCATCAGTGAGTCGGGCAGTAATGATCAGCCCCAGCATTTT.

J is TRBJ1-2 and V is TRBV5-1; 7 nucleotides align to TRBD1. The CDR3 has 14 amino acids. Germline CDR1 reads SGHRS; CDR2 reads YFSETQ. Trimming removed 4 bases from V and 3 bases from J; junction bases left unmatched: 6. The CDR3 region has the DNA TGCGCCAGCAGCGGGGCAGGGACAGACTATGGCTACACCTTC. This codes for CASSGAGTDYGYTF.

This chain uses TRBV27 with TRBJ1-1; D ambiguous. The ends were cut back, 0 bases at V and 10 bases at J, with 12 bases in the middle. Germline CDR1 reads MNHEY; CDR2 reads SMNVEV (reference sequence). This CDR3 comprises 13 residues. The CDR3 reads CASSLSRESVAFF. As DNA, the CDR3 is TGTGCCAGCAGTTTATCAAGGGAGAGCGTAGCTTTCTTT.

This clone was seen a handful of times. The chain links TRBV6-5 to TRBJ1-6; tentative D call: TRBD1 (6 bases). The CDR3 contains 15 residues. The V end was cut by 2 bases, the J end by 7 bases, with 12 bases between. Germline V gene sequence: CDR1 MNHEY, CDR2 SVGAGI. The CDR3, as DNA: TGTGCCAGCAGTTACAGGGGGGGAGGAAATTCACCCCTCCACTTT. Encoded protein: CASSYRGGGNSPLHF.

V gene TRBV6-9 combines with J gene TRBJ2-7; 10 nucleotides agree with TRBD1. CDR3 length equals 15 residues. Germline V gives CDR1 MNHGY, CDR2 SVAAGI. V lost 3 bases to trimming and J lost 6 bases; unmatched junction nucleotides: 8. In nucleotides, the CDR3 is TGTGCCAGCAGTTACGACAGGGGGCTCAGCTGCGAGCAGTACTTC. This codes for CASSYDRGLSCEQYF.

This sequence joins TRBV5-4 and TRBJ2-2, with TRBD2 as a possible D gene (6 bases). This CDR3 has 14 residues. CDR1 is SGHNT and CDR2 is YYREEE in the germline V gene (reference sequence). The V end was cut by 4 bases, the J end by 4 bases, with 11 bases between. CDR3 protein: CASSPGVSTGELFF. CDR3 nucleotide sequence: TGTGCCAGCAGCCCGGGAGTTAGCACCGGGGAGCTGTTTTTT. Based on the CDR3 plus reference TRBV5-4 and TRBJ2-2, the full variable domain is ETGVTQSPTHLIKTRGQQVTLRCSSQSGHNTVSWYQQALGQGPQFIFQYYREEENGRGNFPPRFSGLQFPNYSSELNVNALELDDSALYLCASSPGVSTGELFFGEGSRLTVL.

The chain links TRBV5-5 to TRBJ2-1; TRBD2 matches at 7 bases. V lost 2 bases to trimming and J lost 7 bases; unmatched junction nucleotides: 15. Germline CDR1 SGHKS, CDR2 YYEKEE (reference sequence). This CDR3 is built from 17 residues. CDR3 DNA: TGTGCCAGCAGCTTTGGAGCCGGACTAGATCACATGAATGAGCAGTTCTTC. Amino acids: CASSFGAGLDHMNEQFF. The whole variable domain, remainder taken from reference TRBV5-5 and TRBJ2-1, is DAGVTQSPTHLIKTRGQQVTLRCSPISGHKSVSWYQQVLGQGPQFIFQYYEKEERGRGNFPDRFSARQFPNYSSELNVNALLLGDSALYLCASSFGAGLDHMNEQFFGPGTRLTVL.

The chain joins TRBV18 to TRBJ1-4; D might be TRBD1 (6 bases). Germline V gene sequence: CDR1 KGHSH, CDR2 LQKENI. The CDR3 is made up of 18 amino acids. The germline V and J ends were trimmed by 5 bases and 0 bases, with 19 bases remaining between them. The CDR3 is CASSSLLQGPTTNEKLFF. The CDR3 DNA follows: TGTGCCAGCTCATCTTTGCTACAGGGTCCAACAACTAATGAAAAACTGTTTTTT.